This record looks at one T cell receptor beta chain sequence and its context. It has no known antigen specificity. One base away there is no much larger clone; base qualities are not given. This specimen belongs to a study of long-term antiretroviral therapy in people with HIV (dated by TCRdb to between 2022 and 2023). The study in broad terms: The earliest samples were collected roughly a decade before the 2015 WHO recommendation for immediate ART, at a time when ART was usually postponed until CD4 counts fell. Whether ART initiation and durable HIV suppression were associated with changes in peripheral blood TRB repertoire composition and diversity was tested in a retrospective serial study. A total of around 190 cryopreserved PBMC samples came from 25 to 35 adults with confirmed HIV infection and were collected serially over a mean of about six years (range 1-12). Among the 30 or so participants with HIV, ten to eleven were female. No cross-contamination during QIAcube processing was seen in test extractions of a monoclonal T-cell line run alongside around 30 polyclonal samples. Overall results and qualifications from the work: Starting ART was linked to a significant rise in TRB diversity, yet even after long-term ART the diversity remained significantly lower than in transplant donor controls. Inferences about post-ART repertoire changes are limited because no data were available on ART adherence, viral resistance or therapy changes. Because pre-ART samples had limited cell numbers, unsorted PBMC were profiled rather than sorted CD4+ and CD8+ T cells. Samples dated from the mid-2000s to the late 2010s, and the ART regimens used may be less effective than current ones. Expanded TRB clones identified before ART initiation dominated the repertoire at all time points, although this dominance fluctuated and declined in many PLHIV after ART. Since PBMC availability was limited, sequencing covered only the TCR beta chain, with no alpha chain pairing. CDR3 length ranges in HIV repertoires were narrower than in controls, and network structure suggested an antigen-experienced repertoire with only a slight naive shift after ART.

Sequencing of the TRB variable region was done with the immunoSEQ hsTCRB v3.0 assay at survey level resolution. The target sequencing depth for TRB was roughly 40,000-50,000 T-cell genomes per sample. Pooled TRB libraries were sequenced on an Illumina MiSeq with a v3 150-cycle kit. The paper's data handling went like this. Repertoire analysis ran in R within a reproducible Nextflow workflow covering QC, data transformation and analysis. LymphoSeq2, an R package for exploring AIRR-Seq data, was used to implement custom analyses. After excluding a handful of samples that yielded fewer than 5000 total TRB sequences, 190 or so HIV repertoires remained for analysis. Among the approximately 180 HIV repertoires that were kept, around 59 were collected before ART initiation and more than 120 were collected after ART initiation. Repertoires were downsampled to 5000 TRB nucleotide sequences, and summary statistics were averaged over 100 downsampling iterations. TRB sequences were retained for analysis only if CDR3 regions of at least seven amino acids were present. Diversity was measured with a Shannon entropy-derived clonality score and the Gini coefficient. In the repertoire networks, any two of the top 5000 CDR3 amino acid sequences were linked whenever the two sequences differed by an edit distance of one. GLIPH2 predicted antigen specificity groups and MHC restriction for TRB CDR3 amino acid sequences. CDR3 amino acid sequences were matched against VDJdb and McPAS-TCR to flag known CMV, EBV, HIV or tissue antigen associations. Pre-ART, post-ART and control groups were compared with Wilcoxon signed-rank tests and Holm-Bonferroni correction. TCRdb's version of the immuneACCESS table is confined to in-frame rearrangements and falls short of the full clone set. An unresolved V gene accounts for under half of the shortfall where checked; the remainder is of unknown origin. From that table come the V and J calls and clone size; the DNA was used to work out D and trimming. This sample comprises fewer than 45,000 clones, about 80% of them detected only once. The ten largest clones capture roughly 5.8% of the sample.

The junction shows trimming of 5 bases on V and 0 bases on J, plus 19 bases between the germline ends. The CDR3 has 17 amino acids, counting the end cysteine and phenylalanine. Of all the DNA, just the CDR3 is kept, 51 bases in frame from base 1. To be included, a participant needed at least one PBMC sample from before ART initiation plus at least two post-ART samples. Treatment was received in the United States of America by all participants with HIV. Before DNA extraction, cryopreserved samples of about 1-11 million PBMC were thawed and then washed. At the time of the earliest PBMC sample, participants with HIV were aged between roughly 20 and 55 years. PBMC samples were contributed by each participant from 1-4 timepoints before ART initiation and 2-8 timepoints after ART initiation, with a median of 7 samples. For every participant, serial HIV viral load, CD4+ T-cell count, ART history and demographic data were obtained. Genomic DNA was extracted from unsorted PBMC with a Qiagen kit on a QIAcube, processed in batches of 12 samples.

The chain links TRBV23-1 with TRBJ2-5; the D gene is possibly TRBD1, with 5 bases matching. TRBV23-1 is an open reading frame, and its role is uncertain. The input for sequencing was unsorted PBMCs, taken 3.4 years after starting antiretroviral therapy. The source of this sequence is a man aged 25 to 40 with HIV. The nucleotides read TGCGCCAGCAGTTCAATCTTGGGGCCGACGTACCAAGAGACCCAGTACTTC. The encoded protein is CASSSILGPTYQETQYF.